This entry lists 20 T cell receptor beta chains sequenced from one sample in a study of cytomegalovirus exposure and HLA in healthy donors. Primers included in the PCR were 60 Vbeta and 13 Jbeta primers. Repertoires were generated with immunoSEQ multiplex PCR, while TCRdb's copy carries only in-frame clones and drops some. The sample carries about 82,000 clones, about 60% recorded once. Specimen: PBMCs. Every receptor here comes from a woman in her forties in good health and CMV-seropositive.

Worth noting for this clone: At one end, the junction sequence differs from germline, possibly due to a read error. Other DNA sequences in this specimen translate into the identical CDR3. The chain uses TRBV5-1 and TRBJ1-3; 7 nucleotides align to TRBD1. Germline-derived CDR1 and CDR2 are SGHRS and YFSETQ. This CDR3 contains 18 residues. CDR3 region: CASSLWVQGKSFRNTIYF. Here the CDR3 DNA reads TGCGCTAGCAGCTTGTGGGTACAGGGGAAGTCGTTTCGGAACACCATATATTTT.

The chain couples TRBV18 to TRBJ1-3; D remains unclear. The V gene lost 2 bases and the J gene lost 0 bases, with 8 bases spanning the gap. The length of the CDR3 is 15 residues. Germline-derived CDR1 and CDR2 are KGHSH and LQKENI. This CDR3 is CASSPAHSSGNTIYF. CDR3 nucleotide sequence: TGTGCCAGCTCACCAGCCCATAGCTCTGGAAACACCATATATTTT. The variable domain in full, with the rest retrieved from reference TRBV18 and TRBJ1-3, is NAGVMQNPRHLVRRRGQEARLRCSPMKGHSHVYWYRQLPEEGLKFMVYLQKENIIDESGMPKERFSAEFPKEGPSILRIQQVVRGDSAAYFCASSPAHSSGNTIYFGEGSWLTVV.

The chain is built from TRBV29-1 and TRBJ2-2; the match to TRBD1 covers 10 bases. The CDR3 is 16 residues long. Germline lookup yields CDR1 SQVTM and CDR2 ANQGSEA. Losses at the gene ends were 0 bases for V and 5 bases for J; bases not matched to a gene: 6. The CDR3 DNA reads as TGCAGCGTTGAAGAGGGGGACAGGGGTGCTACCGGGGAGCTGTTTTTT. This encodes CSVEEGDRGATGELFF.

The table lists this clone with a few counts. The chain links TRBV15 to TRBJ2-5; 11 bases align to TRBD1. Germline V gene sequence: CDR1 LNHNV, CDR2 YYDKDF (reference sequence). CDR3 size: 15 residues. The V and J ends lost 3 bases and 4 bases, in that order; junction bases with no gene match: 4. In nucleotides, the CDR3 is TGTGCCACCAGCAGGCCCGGGACAGGGGGAGAGACCCAGTACTTC. It codes for CATSRPGTGGETQYF.

V is TRBV6-5 and J is TRBJ1-1, with TRBD1 as a possible D gene (5 bases). Trimming removed 6 bases at V and 1 base at J, with 12 bases between. CDR1 and CDR2 from the germline V gene are MNHEY and SVGAGI. CDR3 length: 14 residues. CDR3 coding DNA: TGTGCCAGCAGACGACAGTACTCGAACACTGAAGCTTTCTTT. Its protein is CASRRQYSNTEAFF.

The rearrangement uses TRBV10-3 and TRBJ2-7, with D maybe TRBD2 (6 bases). In germline, CDR1 is ENHRY, CDR2 SYGVKD. Deletions cut 10 bases from V and 6 bases from J, with 13 bases between. CDR3 length equals 11 residues. Here the CDR3 reads CATLGGSEQYF. The CDR3 nucleotides are TGTGCCACGCTCGGGGGTAGCGAGCAGTACTTC.

The J gene is TRBJ2-6, the V gene TRBV27, with 9 bases matching TRBD1. Germline-derived CDR1 and CDR2 are MNHEY and SMNVEV (reference sequence). This CDR3 has 16 amino acids. V was clipped by 6 bases and J by 4 bases; unmatched bases: 7. As DNA, the CDR3 is TGTGCCAGCAGGTTACAGGGGGCAACCGGGGCCAACGTCCTGACTTTC. Protein: CASRLQGATGANVLTF. The complete variable domain, with remaining parts taken from reference TRBV27 and TRBJ2-6, reads EAQVTQNPRYLITVTGKKLTVTCSQNMNHEYMSWYRQDPGLGLRQIYYSMNVEVTDKGDVPEGYKVSRKEKRNFPLILESPSPNQTSLYFCASRLQGATGANVLTFGAGSRLTVL.

The V and J genes are TRBV7-8 and TRBJ2-7; the D gene is possibly TRBD2 (5 bases). The V gene lost 5 bases and the J gene lost 2 bases, with 13 bases spanning the gap. The CDR3 is made up of 14 amino acids. Germline CDR1 is SGHVS and CDR2 is FQNEAQ. The CDR3 loop reads CASSISGGTYEQYF. The CDR3 DNA sequence: TGTGCCAGCAGCATCAGCGGAGGAACCTACGAGCAGTACTTC. Full variable domain (missing parts from reference TRBV7-8 and TRBJ2-7): GAGVSQSPRYKVAKRGQDVALRCDPISGHVSLFWYQQALGQGPEFLTYFQNEAQLDKSGLPSDRFFAERPEGSVSTLKIQRTQQEDSAVYLCASSISGGTYEQYFGPGTRLTVT.

The gene calls are TRBV5-4 and TRBJ2-7, with 12 bases lining up with TRBD2. The CDR3 is 17 residues long. With 3 bases clipped from V and 6 bases from J, the junction kept 13 bases outside the gene matches. CDR1 and CDR2 (germline): SGHNT, YYREEE (reference sequence). CDR3 sequence reads: CASSSGGAGTSGREQYF. DNA for the CDR3: TGTGCCAGCAGCTCCGGGGGGGCTGGGACTAGCGGGCGCGAGCAGTACTTC.

The gene calls are TRBV2 and TRBJ1-2; 7 nucleotides agree with TRBD1. The CDR3 covers 13 residues. V was clipped by 0 bases and J by 8 bases; unmatched bases: 3. The germline V gene encodes CDR1 SNHLY and CDR2 FYNNEI. This CDR3 is CASSEAEGAGYTF. The CDR3 nucleotides are TGTGCCAGCAGTGAAGCGGAGGGGGCGGGCTACACCTTC.

The chain carries TRBV7-2 and TRBJ2-7, with D possibly TRBD2 on 7 matching bases. The germline V gene encodes CDR1 SGHTA and CDR2 FQGNSA. The V and J ends lost 6 bases and 3 bases respectively, with 15 bases between them. The CDR3 runs 14 residues. The CDR3 DNA reads as TGTGCCAGCAGGAAGGGGGGGGGATACTACGAGCAGTACTTC. Protein: CASRKGGGYYEQYF.

The chain recombines TRBV11-2 with TRBJ1-4; D is perhaps TRBD1 (6 bases). The CDR3 runs to 14 residues. The ends were cut back, 5 bases at V and 4 bases at J, with 11 bases in the middle. Germline lookup yields CDR1 SGHAT and CDR2 FQNNGV. In nucleotides, the CDR3 is TGTGCCAGCAGCCAGGGGAGGGGTAATGAAAAACTGTTTTTT. This encodes CASSQGRGNEKLFF. The full variable domain, with the rest looked up from reference TRBV11-2 and TRBJ1-4, is EAGVAQSPRYKIIEKRQSVAFWCNPISGHATLYWYQQILGQGPKLLIQFQNNGVVDDSQLPKDRFSAERLKGVDSTLKIQPAKLEDSAVYLCASSQGRGNEKLFFGSGTQLSVL.

With regard to this clone: The same CDR3 also results from other DNA sequences found in this sample. The chain joins TRBV29-1 to TRBJ2-7; D is uncertain. Per the germline V gene, CDR1 is SQVTM and CDR2 is ANQGSEA. The CDR3 is 11 amino acids. V lost 4 bases, J lost 3 bases, and 7 bases lay in between. The CDR3 is CSVATVYEQYF. CDR3 nucleotides: TGCAGCGTTGCAACGGTCTACGAGCAGTACTTC.

This clone appeared many times. This chain uses TRBV4-3 with TRBJ2-7; 9 bases line up with TRBD2. V shed 0 bases, J shed 6 bases, and the junction held 6 bases outside the gene matches. Germline V gives CDR1 LGHNA, CDR2 YSLEER. The CDR3 is 15 residues long. CDR3 residues: CASSQEASGIGEQYF. CDR3 in DNA: TGCGCCAGCAGCCAAGAGGCTAGCGGGATCGGCGAGCAGTACTTC.

This clone was detected a few times. V and J are TRBV28 and TRBJ1-3; a weak D match, TRBD1 (6 bases). The CDR3 extends over 16 amino acids. Germline CDR1 is MDHEN and CDR2 is SYDVKM. V gave up 7 bases and J gave up 3 bases, with 19 bases separating them. The CDR3 DNA sequence: TGTGCCAGCACTCCCGGGGGGACACCGAATGGAAACACCATATATTTT. Encoded protein: CASTPGGTPNGNTIYF.

The chain is built from TRBV27 and TRBJ2-1; D is possibly TRBD1 (5 bases). CDR3 size: 15 residues. V was trimmed by 2 bases and J by 3 bases, leaving 11 bases between them. Germline CDR1 is MNHEY and CDR2 is SMNVEV (reference sequence). As DNA, the CDR3 is TGTGCCAGCAGTTTAACAGGCGGAGTCTACAATGAGCAGTTCTTC. Residues: CASSLTGGVYNEQFF.

The chain joins TRBV6-1 to TRBJ2-7; 10 bases line up with TRBD1. Germline V gene lookup returns CDR1 MNHNS and CDR2 SASEGT. The CDR3 runs to 15 residues. Trimming at V came to 3 bases and at J to 3 bases, leaving 5 bases not matched to a gene. CDR3 nucleotide sequence: TGTGCCAGCAGTGATGGGACAGGGGAAGGCTACGAGCAGTACTTC. Protein product: CASSDGTGEGYEQYF.

The chain links TRBV28 to TRBJ2-7; 10 nucleotides agree with TRBD2. V dropped 5 bases and J dropped 0; count of bases not matched to a gene: 1. This CDR3 has 14 residues. The germline CDR1 and CDR2 sequences are MDHEN and SYDVKM. The CDR3 DNA reads as TGTGCCAGCAGTCGGACTAGCGGCTCCTACGAGCAGTACTTC. This encodes CASSRTSGSYEQYF. The variable domain in full, with the rest retrieved from reference TRBV28 and TRBJ2-7, is DVKVTQSSRYLVKRTGEKVFLECVQDMDHENMFWYRQDPGLGLRLIYFSYDVKMKEKGDIPEGYSVSREKKERFSLILESASTNQTSMYLCASSRTSGSYEQYFGPGTRLTVT.

The rearrangement uses TRBV2 and TRBJ1-2, with D possibly TRBD1 on 5 matching bases. The CDR3 extends over 14 amino acids. Germline values: CDR1 SNHLY, CDR2 FYNNEI. Between the trimmed V and J ends, which lost 7 bases and 6 bases, there was a span of 18 bases. In nucleotides, the CDR3 is TGTGCCAGCAAACGGACATCTGCAAACGATGGCTACACCTTC. Amino acid sequence: CASKRTSANDGYTF.

The chain combines TRBV9 with TRBJ1-3; the D is unclear. The germline V gene encodes CDR1 SGDLS and CDR2 YYNGEE. The CDR3 contains 15 residues. Trimming removed 2 bases at V and 2 bases at J, with 11 bases between. The CDR3 sequence is CASSVTERAGNTIYF. The CDR3 nucleotides are TGTGCCAGCAGCGTTACGGAGAGGGCTGGAAACACCATATATTTT.